Each of the 31 T cell receptor beta chains below was sequenced from the same sample in a study of T cells after yellow fever vaccination. TCRdb independently ran MiXCR on the 5' RACE reads; one entry per CDR3 protein. The data show roughly 26,000 distinct CDR3 sequences, 5.5% seen once. Specimen: PBMCs, either bulk or a sorted T-cell subset (CD4+, CD8+, memory, or dextramer-sorted; not recorded which), collected 15 days after the yellow fever booster vaccination. Every receptor here comes from a man younger than 45 who received the YFV17D yellow fever vaccine.

This clonotype was detected ten times or more. The chain links TRBV20-1 to TRBJ2-3, with D perhaps matching TRBD2 (5 bases). V was trimmed by 3 bases and J by 0 bases, leaving 7 bases between them. This CDR3 has 13 amino acids. Germline V CDR1 and CDR2: DFQATT, SNEGSKA (reference sequence). In nucleotides, the CDR3 is TGCAGTGCTAGGAGGACTAGCACAGATACGCAGTATTTT. It codes for CSARRTSTDTQYF.

This clonotype was observed many times. The rearrangement links TRBV20-1 to TRBJ2-7, with D maybe TRBD1 (6 bases). The V end was cut by 3 bases, the J end by 3 bases, with 18 bases between. Germline-derived CDR1 and CDR2 are DFQATT and SNEGSKA (reference sequence). The CDR3 has 15 residues. CDR3 sequence reads: CSASSRGYSGYEQYF. CDR3 nucleotide sequence: TGCAGTGCTAGTAGCAGGGGCTACTCGGGCTACGAGCAGTACTTC.

Ten or more counts support this clonotype. The V and J genes are TRBV29-1 and TRBJ2-7; D may match TRBD1 or TRBD2 (6 bases each). CDR3 size: 13 residues. V dropped 3 bases and J dropped 4 bases, with 13 bases sitting between them. Germline V gene lookup returns CDR1 SQVTM and CDR2 ANQGSEA. The chain's CDR3 is CSVDAGGGYEQYF. The DNA for the CDR3 is TGCAGCGTTGATGCCGGGGGCGGGTACGAGCAGTACTTC.

There are a few counts of this clonotype. This chain connects TRBV30 to TRBJ1-1; D is unclear. The CDR3 totals 10 residues. The germline gives CDR1 GTSNPN, CDR2 SVGIG (reference sequence). Trimming removed 3 bases from V and 7 bases from J, with 6 bases in between. CDR3 DNA sequence: TGTGCCTGGAGAACAGTTGAAGCTTTCTTT. It specifies CAWRTVEAFF.

This clonotype was observed at least ten times. V and J are TRBV28 and TRBJ2-7; perhaps TRBD1 as D (8 bases). With 6 bases removed from V and 4 bases from J, the gap between germline ends came to 16 bases. This CDR3 spans 14 amino acids. Per the germline V gene, CDR1 is MDHEN and CDR2 is SYDVKM. CDR3 in amino acids: CASSHYRGGYEQYF. The DNA for the CDR3 is TGTGCCAGCAGCCACTACAGGGGGGGGTACGAGCAGTACTTC.

This clonotype was observed many times. The rearrangement uses TRBV5-6 and TRBJ1-3; D possibly corresponds to TRBD1 (6 bases). Per the germline V gene, CDR1 is SGHDT and CDR2 is YYEEEE. V lost 5 bases and J lost 2, with 8 bases in between. CDR3 length: 13 amino acids. CDR3 loop: CASRGTTGNTIYF. The CDR3 coding sequence is TGTGCCAGCAGAGGGACAACTGGAAACACCATATATTTT.

The table lists this clonotype with many counts. V is TRBV12-3 or TRBV12-4 and J is TRBJ1-2; D is unclear. This CDR3 contains 15 residues. Trimming removed 4 bases at V and 5 bases at J, with 17 bases between. CDR3 sequence reads: CASSSTGKGLYGYTF. DNA of the CDR3: TGTGCCAGCAGTTCAACGGGGAAGGGTCTTTATGGCTACACCTTC.

In its sample, this clonotype was seen many times. This chain connects TRBV19 to TRBJ1-5, with a tentative D call TRBD1 (5 bases). Trimming stripped 5 bases from V and 1 base from J, with 9 bases between. Looked up from germline, CDR1 is LNHDA and CDR2 is SQIVND (reference sequence). This CDR3 contains 14 residues. The CDR3 protein is CASSYPGSNQPQHF. DNA for the CDR3: TGTGCCAGTAGTTACCCAGGGAGCAATCAGCCCCAGCATTTT.

This clonotype has only one observation. The CDR3 loop is CASQEHNTGELFF. The CDR3 coding sequence is TGCGCCAGCCAAGAACATAACACCGGGGAGCTGTTTTTT. The chain recombines TRBV4-3 with TRBJ2-2, with unresolved D. CDR1 is LGHNA and CDR2 is YSLEER in the germline V gene. The CDR3 runs to 13 residues. V was trimmed by 8 bases and J by 2 bases, leaving 9 bases between them.

The sample holds one count of this clonotype. Given a much more abundant clone one base away, this may be a read error. CDR3 amino acids: CASSSLAGVETQCF. CDR3 nucleotide sequence: TGTGCCAGCAGCTCTCTAGCGGGAGTTGAGACCCAGTGCTTC. This chain connects TRBV7-8 to TRBJ2-5, with 10 nucleotides matching TRBD2. CDR3 length: 14 amino acids. In germline, CDR1 is SGHVS, CDR2 FQNEAQ.

The table lists this clonotype with many counts. This chain connects TRBV12-3 or TRBV12-4 to TRBJ2-5; perhaps TRBD1 as D (6 bases). The CDR3 contains 13 residues. Trimming shortened V by 8 bases and J by 5 bases, and 15 bases separated the two germline ends. The CDR3: CASSKGDGETQYF. Here the CDR3 DNA reads TGTGCCAGCTCGAAGGGGGACGGGGAGACCCAGTACTTC.

This clonotype was counted ten times or more. The J gene is TRBJ2-1, the V gene TRBV4-3; 7 nucleotides match TRBD1. Trimming at V came to 1 base and at J to 4 bases, leaving 10 bases not matched to a gene. Per the germline V gene, CDR1 is LGHNA and CDR2 is YSLEER. CDR3 size: 17 residues. CDR3 in DNA: TGCGCCAGCAGCCAAGGGGCCTCCGGGACAGTATACAATGAGCAGTTCTTC. Its translation: CASSQGASGTVYNEQFF.

The sample holds many counts of this clonotype. The chain couples TRBV5-1 to TRBJ2-3, with D unclear. The CDR3 is 16 residues long. From germline, CDR1 is SGHRS and CDR2 YFSETQ. Trimming removed 4 bases at V and 1 base at J, with 16 bases between. The CDR3 DNA reads as TGCGCCAGCAGCCTGGACCCGGGTGGTCGCACAGATACGCAGTATTTT. This sequence encodes CASSLDPGGRTDTQYF.

This clonotype was observed at least ten times. The V gene is TRBV2, the J gene TRBJ2-7; D ambiguous. The V gene lost 0 bases and the J gene lost 4 bases, with 22 bases spanning the gap. This CDR3 has 18 residues. CDR1 SNHLY and CDR2 FYNNEI come from the germline V gene. The CDR3 nucleotides are TGTGCCAGCAGTGAAGCTGAGCCAGGAGAAACCCCCGAATACGAGCAGTACTTC. It translates to CASSEAEPGETPEYEQYF.

By share, this clonotype counts as medium-sized (0.01 to 0.1%). This chain links TRBV29-1 with TRBJ2-3, with D maybe TRBD1 (6 bases). Germline V lookup: CDR1 SQVTM, CDR2 ANQGSEA. There are 14 residues in the CDR3. The V gene lost 7 bases and the J gene lost 4 bases, with 18 bases spanning the gap. This chain's CDR3 is CSGQGGEAADTQYF. The CDR3 DNA is TGCAGCGGGCAAGGGGGTGAAGCGGCAGATACGCAGTATTTT.

In its sample, this clonotype was seen many times. This chain links TRBV5-1 with TRBJ2-7, with a weak D call TRBD2 (5 bases). Trimming left V 2 bases short and J 2 bases short, with 11 bases between. The CDR3 consists of 14 residues. CDR1 and CDR2 (germline): SGHRS, YFSETQ. The CDR3 coding sequence is TGCGCCAGCAGCTTCGACTATACAACCTACGAGCAGTACTTC. Residues: CASSFDYTTYEQYF.

This clonotype has only a few counts. The V and J genes are TRBV5-4 and TRBJ2-1; D unclear. Germline V gene sequence: CDR1 SGHNT, CDR2 YYREEE (reference sequence). V was shortened by 4 bases and J by 8 bases, with 13 bases between the two germline ends. There are 13 residues in the CDR3. The CDR3 region is CASSLSLGDEQFF. The CDR3 DNA sequence: TGTGCCAGCAGCCTATCTTTAGGAGATGAGCAGTTCTTC.

This clonotype was seen ten or more times. The chain has TRBV6-5 and TRBJ2-1; 7 bases are shared with TRBD2. Germline lookup yields CDR1 MNHEY and CDR2 SVGAGI. Losses at the gene ends were 2 bases for V and 6 bases for J; bases not matched to a gene: 13. The CDR3 totals 17 residues. The chain's CDR3 is CASSYRLADWRVNEQFF. CDR3 nucleotides: TGTGCCAGCAGTTACCGGCTAGCGGACTGGAGGGTCAATGAGCAGTTCTTC.

The chain couples TRBV20-1 to TRBJ2-1; D possibly uses TRBD1 or TRBD2 (5 bases each). The CDR3 sequence is 14 residues long. V lost 5 bases and J 1 base, leaving 12 bases between the germline ends. The germline gives CDR1 DFQATT, CDR2 SNEGSKA (reference sequence). CDR3 in DNA: TGCAGTGCTCAAGGGGAGACATCCTACAATGAGCAGTTCTTC. Protein product: CSAQGETSYNEQFF.

This clonotype was picked up many times. CDR3 in DNA: TGTGCCATCAGTGAGCGCCGAGGGGTAGGGCAAGAGACCCAGTACTTC. Amino acid sequence: CAISERRGVGQETQYF. The chain uses TRBV10-3 and TRBJ2-5; D possibly matches TRBD1 or TRBD2 (5 bases each). CDR1 ENHRY and CDR2 SYGVKD come from the germline V gene. This CDR3 contains 16 residues. V was clipped by 2 bases and J by 2 bases, with 15 bases between them.

This clonotype was observed at least ten times. In DNA, the CDR3 is TGTGCCAGTAGTTCCCCCCCCTCAGAGACCTACGAGCAGTACTTC. Protein product: CASSSPPSETYEQYF. This sequence joins TRBV19 and TRBJ2-7, with D unresolved. Trimming took off 5 bases at V and 2 bases at J, with 16 bases between the two ends. CDR3 size: 15 residues. Germline V gene lookup returns CDR1 LNHDA and CDR2 SQIVND (reference sequence).

A few counts support this clonotype. One junction end disagrees with the germline gene, perhaps due to a read error. The V gene is TRBV20-1, the J gene TRBJ2-7, with 9 bases fitting TRBD1. This CDR3 region has 16 residues. Germline V gene lookup returns CDR1 DFQATT and CDR2 SNEGSKA (reference sequence). The CDR3: CCARSSGTGRPYEQYF. Written as DNA, the CDR3 is TGCTGTGCTAGATCTTCCGGGACAGGGAGGCCCTACGAGCAGTACTTC.

This clonotype came up many times. The chain is built from TRBV7-2 and TRBJ2-5; 7 bases are a match to TRBD1. CDR3 size: 15 residues. From germline, CDR1 is SGHTA and CDR2 FQGNSA. The V and J ends lost 1 base and 7 bases, in that order; junction bases with no gene match: 9. The CDR3 is CASSLGSGSGGTQYF. DNA for the CDR3: TGTGCCAGCAGCTTAGGGTCAGGGTCAGGGGGGACCCAGTACTTC.

This clonotype showed up many times. The V and J genes are TRBV4-3 and TRBJ2-7, with D unclear. Trimming cost V 1 base and J 2 bases, with 18 bases left between them. CDR1 is LGHNA, CDR2 YSLEER, per germline. The CDR3 loop spans 17 amino acids. The DNA of the CDR3 is TGCGCCAGCAGCCAAGCCCGCCCGACCTTGGTGCCCTACGAGCAGTACTTC. Translated: CASSQARPTLVPYEQYF.

This clonotype appeared many times. The chain recombines TRBV7-8 with TRBJ2-1; tentatively, D is TRBD2 (6 bases). Trimming cost V 5 bases and J 6 bases, with 17 bases left between them. Germline loops: CDR1 SGHVS, CDR2 FQNEAQ. This CDR3 spans 15 amino acids. In nucleotides, the CDR3 is TGTGCCAGCAGCGCCCGGAGGGTAGGTGGCAATGAGCAGTTCTTC. Translation gives CASSARRVGGNEQFF.

The table lists this clonotype with many counts. This chain links TRBV12-3 or TRBV12-4 with TRBJ2-1; 10 nucleotides agree with TRBD2. Germline trimming cut 1 base from V and 6 bases from J; bases unmatched to any gene: 3. This CDR3 has 15 residues. CDR3 in DNA: TGTGCCAGCAGTTTAGAGCGGGAGGGCCTCAATGAGCAGTTCTTC. Protein sequence: CASSLEREGLNEQFF.

This clonotype occurred many times. The rearrangement links TRBV4-2 to TRBJ1-1, with a tentative D call TRBD1 (5 bases). CDR3 length: 15 amino acids. Trimming cost V 0 bases and J 1 base, with 9 bases left between them. In germline, CDR1 is LGHNA, CDR2 YNFKEQ. The CDR3 here is CASSQDGQGNTEAFF. The CDR3, as DNA: TGTGCCAGCAGCCAAGATGGGCAGGGGAACACTGAAGCTTTCTTT.

In its sample, this clonotype was seen many times. J is TRBJ2-1 and V is TRBV20-1, with D perhaps TRBD2 (6 bases). Germline assignment: CDR1 DFQATT and CDR2 SNEGSKA (reference sequence). V lost 6 bases and J lost 10, with 10 bases in between. The CDR3 loop spans 10 amino acids. CDR3 region: CSASREEQFF. CDR3 nucleotides: TGCAGTGCCTCCCGGGAGGAGCAGTTCTTC.

This clonotype was observed at least ten times. This chain connects TRBV5-8 to TRBJ2-3, with D possibly being TRBD2 (5 bases). V was shortened by 5 bases and J by 9 bases, with 16 bases between the two germline ends. The germline CDR1 and CDR2 sequences are SGHTS and YDEGEE. CDR3 length equals 13 residues. CDR3 in DNA: TGTGCCAGCAGAAGGACGGCTGGGGAGACGCAGTATTTT. Its protein product is CASRRTAGETQYF.

This clonotype occurred many times. V and J are TRBV12-3 or TRBV12-4 and TRBJ2-5; D possibly corresponds to TRBD1 (7 bases). Trimming removed 3 bases from V and 2 bases from J, with 13 bases in between. The CDR3 length is 15 residues. CDR3 coding DNA: TGTGCCAGCAGTTTGGAGGGGGCTCGACAAGAGACCCAGTACTTC. Translation gives CASSLEGARQETQYF.

This clonotype was seen ten or more times. The chain has TRBV7-2 and TRBJ2-7; 9 bases line up with TRBD2. The CDR3 is made up of 14 amino acids. After removal of 5 bases from V and 0 bases from J, the junction contained 2 bases not matched to a gene. Germline V CDR1 and CDR2: SGHTA, FQGNSA. The CDR3 DNA follows: TGTGCCAGCAGCCCAGCGGGGGGCTCCTACGAGCAGTACTTC. This sequence encodes CASSPAGGSYEQYF.